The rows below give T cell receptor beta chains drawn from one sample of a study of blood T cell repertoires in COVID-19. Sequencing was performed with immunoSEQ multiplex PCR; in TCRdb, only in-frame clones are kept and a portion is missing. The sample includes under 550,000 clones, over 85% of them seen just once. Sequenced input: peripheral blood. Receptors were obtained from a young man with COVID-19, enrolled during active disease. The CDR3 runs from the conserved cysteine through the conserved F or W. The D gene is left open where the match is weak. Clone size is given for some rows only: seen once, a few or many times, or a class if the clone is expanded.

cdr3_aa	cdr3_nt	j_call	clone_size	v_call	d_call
CSARSGHEQYF	TGCAGTGCTAGGTCAGGGCACGAGCAGTACTTC	TRBJ2-7	NA	TRBV20-1	NA
CASSEGGQGTEQYF	TGTGCCAGCAGTGAAGGGGGACAGGGTACGGAGCAGTACTTC	TRBJ2-7	NA	TRBV2	TRBD1
CASSPGQSTDTQYF	TGTGCCAGTAGTCCAGGACAGAGCACAGATACGCAGTATTTT	TRBJ2-3	NA	TRBV19	NA
CASSEVVNTEAFF	TGTGCCAGCAGTGAAGTCGTGAACACTGAAGCTTTCTTT	TRBJ1-1	NA	TRBV6-1	NA
CASSLEGLAVQETQYF	TGTGCCAGCAGCTTAGAAGGACTAGCGGTCCAAGAGACCCAGTACTTC	TRBJ2-5	NA	TRBV7-6	TRBD2
CASSHRTSGGAGNEQFF	TGTGCCAGCAGTCACAGGACTAGCGGGGGGGCCGGGAATGAGCAGTTCTTC	TRBJ2-1	NA	TRBV5-4	TRBD2
CASSHVDRTGRNTIYF	TGTGCCAGCAGCCATGTTGATAGGACAGGACGCAACACCATATATTTT	TRBJ1-3	NA	TRBV14	TRBD1
CASSMGGTAENTF	TGTGCCAGTAGTATGGGAGGGACGGCAGAGAACACCTTC	TRBJ1-2	NA	TRBV19	NA
CASSLERTGHQPQHF	TGCGCCAGCAGCTTGGAACGGACAGGGCATCAGCCCCAGCATTTT	TRBJ1-5	NA	TRBV5-1	TRBD1
CATSDPRTENTGELFF	TGTGCCACCAGTGATCCGCGGACAGAGAACACCGGGGAGCTGTTTTTT	TRBJ2-2	NA	TRBV24-1	NA
CASSQTDRDGYTF	TGTGCCAGCAGTCAAACCGACAGGGATGGCTACACCTTC	TRBJ1-2	NA	TRBV2	TRBD1
CASSETTAREQYF	TGTGCCAGCAGTGAAACGACAGCCCGAGAGCAGTACTTC	TRBJ2-7	NA	TRBV25-1	NA
CASGPSGTASTDTQYF	TGTGCTAGTGGTCCGAGTGGGACAGCTAGCACAGATACGCAGTATTTT	TRBJ2-3	few	TRBV12-5	TRBD1
CASSMFPGGRNEQFF	TGTGCCAGTAGTATGTTTCCGGGAGGGAGGAATGAGCAGTTCTTC	TRBJ2-1	NA	TRBV19	TRBD2
CASSGRSGSYEQYF	TGTGCCAGCAGCGGCCGTTCAGGCTCCTACGAGCAGTACTTC	TRBJ2-7	NA	TRBV27	NA
CASSGGGRARDTQYF	TGTGCCAGCAGTGGGGGCGGGAGGGCCCGGGATACGCAGTATTTT	TRBJ2-3	NA	TRBV2	TRBD2
CASSQIRKTSGGAPYNEQFF	TGTGCCAGCAGCCAAATAAGAAAGACTAGCGGGGGGGCCCCCTACAATGAGCAGTTCTTC	TRBJ2-1	NA	TRBV4-2	TRBD2
CASSLTILRQGGFDQPQHF	TGTGCCAGCAGCTTGACCATTTTACGACAGGGGGGTTTTGATCAGCCCCAGCATTTT	TRBJ1-5	few	TRBV7-9	TRBD1
CASSLVYNEQFF	TGTGCCAGCAGCCTAGTTTACAATGAGCAGTTCTTC	TRBJ2-1	NA	TRBV12-3/TRBV12-4	NA
CASSSGLAGVTQYF	TGTGCCAGCAGCTCGGGACTAGCAGGGGTGACCCAGTACTTC	TRBJ2-5	NA	TRBV11-1	TRBD2
CASSLDRKAFF	TGTGCCAGCAGCCTAGACCGGAAAGCTTTCTTT	TRBJ1-1	NA	TRBV6-5	NA
CASIGTGGRTEAFF	TGTGCCAGCATTGGGACAGGGGGTAGGACTGAAGCTTTCTTT	TRBJ1-1	NA	TRBV2	TRBD1
CASSSDRGVDDEQFF	TGTGCCAGCAGTTCAGACAGGGGAGTAGACGATGAGCAGTTCTTC	TRBJ2-1	NA	TRBV27	TRBD1
CASSQEELVGLAGYNEQFF	TGTGCCAGCAGCCAAGAAGAGCTAGTCGGACTAGCGGGGTACAATGAGCAGTTCTTC	TRBJ2-1	NA	TRBV3-1/TRBV3-2	TRBD2
CASSPSGSPSSYEQYF	TGTGCCAGCAGCCCTAGCGGGAGCCCGAGCTCCTACGAGCAGTACTTC	TRBJ2-7	few	TRBV11-3	TRBD2
CASSFFQRGLISYNEQFF	TGTGCCAGCAGCTTTTTTCAGCGGGGCCTTATCTCCTACAATGAGCAGTTCTTC	TRBJ2-1	NA	TRBV7-2	TRBD2
CASGAFDSTDTQYF	TGTGCCAGCGGGGCATTCGACAGCACAGATACGCAGTATTTT	TRBJ2-3	NA	TRBV7-3	NA
CASSPLGGTRGAEAFF	TGTGCCAGCAGCCCCCTGGGGGGGACAAGAGGCGCTGAAGCTTTCTTT	TRBJ1-1	NA	TRBV14	NA
CASSKGTGYRNEQYF	TGTGCCAGCAGCAAAGGGACAGGGTATCGCAACGAGCAGTACTTC	TRBJ2-7	NA	TRBV7-2	TRBD1
CASSQELGGVGSPLHF	TGTGCCAGCAGCCAAGAATTAGGGGGCGTCGGTTCACCCCTCCACTTT	TRBJ1-6	NA	TRBV4-2	TRBD1
CAWSAVSGRRYEQYF	TGTGCCTGGAGTGCGGTAAGCGGGAGGAGGTACGAGCAGTACTTC	TRBJ2-7	once	TRBV30	TRBD2
CSVDSGNEQFF	TGCAGCGTTGATTCGGGCAATGAGCAGTTCTTC	TRBJ2-1	NA	TRBV29-1	NA
CASSLGLAGTGELFF	TGCGCCAGCAGCTTGGGGCTAGCGGGCACCGGGGAGCTGTTTTTT	TRBJ2-2	NA	TRBV5-1	TRBD2
CASSLNAVTDTQYF	TGTGCCAGCAGCTTAAATGCGGTGACAGATACGCAGTATTTT	TRBJ2-3	NA	TRBV7-6	NA
CASSELPQETQYF	TGTGCCAGCAGTGAACTACCTCAAGAGACCCAGTACTTC	TRBJ2-5	NA	TRBV2	NA
CATSRGLAGNTGELFF	TGTGCCACCAGCAGAGGGCTAGCGGGAAACACCGGGGAGCTGTTTTTT	TRBJ2-2	NA	TRBV15	TRBD2
CASSEGQARINSPLHF	TGTGCCAGCAGCGAGGGACAGGCGCGAATAAATTCACCCCTCCACTTT	TRBJ1-6	NA	TRBV5-4	TRBD1
CASSRIGTSTLYGYTF	TGTGCCAGTAGTCGAATCGGGACAAGTACTCTCTATGGCTACACCTTC	TRBJ1-2	NA	TRBV19	NA
CATGVDGYTF	TGTGCCACGGGAGTGGATGGCTACACCTTC	TRBJ1-2	NA	TRBV19	NA
CASSSGTVYGYTF	TGTGCCAGCAGCTCAGGGACAGTCTATGGCTACACCTTC	TRBJ1-2	NA	TRBV11-2	TRBD1
CASSLAGPQPQHF	TGTGCCAGCAGCTTAGCGGGGCCTCAGCCCCAGCATTTT	TRBJ1-5	NA	TRBV7-9	NA
CATSRAGTTKETQYF	TGTGCCACCAGCAGGGCCGGGACAACGAAAGAGACCCAGTACTTC	TRBJ2-5	NA	TRBV15	NA
CASSLGSQIYNEQFF	TGCGCCAGCAGCTTGGGGTCCCAGATATACAATGAGCAGTTCTTC	TRBJ2-1	once	TRBV5-1	NA
CASSSGQQKETQYF	TGTGCCAGCAGCTCCGGACAGCAAAAAGAGACCCAGTACTTC	TRBJ2-5	NA	TRBV27	NA
CATGRGKTYEQYF	TGTGCCACCGGTCGCGGGAAGACTTACGAGCAGTACTTC	TRBJ2-7	NA	TRBV15	NA
CASSYAGSNTEAFF	TGTGCCAGCAGTTACGCGGGGTCGAACACTGAAGCTTTCTTT	TRBJ1-1	NA	TRBV6-5	NA
CASSPISTGLSYNEQFF	TGTGCCAGCAGCCCGATATCCACAGGGCTTTCCTACAATGAGCAGTTCTTC	TRBJ2-1	NA	TRBV3-1/TRBV3-2	NA
CAWSSSGGWEQYF	TGTGCCTGGAGTTCCTCAGGGGGCTGGGAGCAGTACTTC	TRBJ2-7	NA	TRBV30	TRBD1
CASSLSMQASSDTQYF	TGCGCCAGCAGCTTGTCGATGCAGGCTAGCTCAGATACGCAGTATTTT	TRBJ2-3	NA	TRBV5-1	NA
CAISESILGPEAFF	TGTGCCATCAGTGAGTCGATCTTGGGGCCTGAAGCTTTCTTT	TRBJ1-1	NA	TRBV10-3	NA
CAWTSSSEGEKLFF	TGTGCCTGGACATCCTCCTCGGAGGGTGAAAAACTGTTTTTT	TRBJ1-4	NA	TRBV30	NA
CASSVLGANGYTF	TGTGCCAGCAGTGTTTTGGGGGCAAATGGCTACACCTTC	TRBJ1-2	NA	TRBV2	NA
CASSEYSGGSGANVLTF	TGTGCCAGCAGTGAATATAGCGGCGGCTCTGGGGCCAACGTCCTGACTTTC	TRBJ2-6	NA	TRBV6-1	NA
CASRDRVAEAFF	TGTGCCAGCCGGGACAGGGTAGCTGAAGCTTTCTTT	TRBJ1-1	NA	TRBV27	TRBD1
CASSEAVSGNTIYF	TGCGCCAGCAGTGAGGCCGTCTCTGGAAACACCATATATTTT	TRBJ1-3	once	TRBV4-1	NA
CASSHGRQTYEQYF	TGTGCCAGCAGCCATGGAAGACAGACTTACGAGCAGTACTTC	TRBJ2-7	NA	TRBV7-9	NA
CASSFSPRGPPREQYF	TGTGCCAGCAGTTTTTCACCCAGGGGCCCCCCTCGAGAGCAGTACTTC	TRBJ2-7	NA	TRBV27	NA
CASSPPGGRMDEQYF	TGTGCCAGCTCACCACCCGGCGGGAGGATGGACGAGCAGTACTTC	TRBJ2-7	NA	TRBV18	TRBD2
CASNRDRDQPQHF	TGTGCCAGCAACCGGGACAGAGATCAGCCCCAGCATTTT	TRBJ1-5	NA	TRBV21-1	NA
CAISDPPRETQYF	TGTGCCATCAGTGACCCGCCCCGGGAGACCCAGTACTTC	TRBJ2-5	NA	TRBV10-3	NA